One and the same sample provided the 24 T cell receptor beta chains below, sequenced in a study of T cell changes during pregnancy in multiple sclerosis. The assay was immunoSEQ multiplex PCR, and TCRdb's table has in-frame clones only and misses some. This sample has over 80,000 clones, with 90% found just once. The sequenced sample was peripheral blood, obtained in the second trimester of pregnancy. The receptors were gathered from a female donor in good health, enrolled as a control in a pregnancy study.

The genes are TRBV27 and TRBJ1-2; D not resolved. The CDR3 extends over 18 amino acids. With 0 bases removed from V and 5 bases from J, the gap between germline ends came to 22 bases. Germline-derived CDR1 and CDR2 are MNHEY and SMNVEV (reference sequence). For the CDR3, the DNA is TGTGCCAGCAGTTTATCGCCAACCCGGGAAGCCGAAGAATATGGCTACACCTTC. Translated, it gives CASSLSPTREAEEYGYTF.

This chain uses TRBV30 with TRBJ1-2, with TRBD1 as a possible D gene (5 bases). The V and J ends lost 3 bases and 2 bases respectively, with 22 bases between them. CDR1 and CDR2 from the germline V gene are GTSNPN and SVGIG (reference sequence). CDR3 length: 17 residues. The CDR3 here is CAWRADQSGKGNYGYTF. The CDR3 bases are TGTGCCTGGAGGGCCGACCAGTCTGGGAAGGGGAACTATGGCTACACCTTC. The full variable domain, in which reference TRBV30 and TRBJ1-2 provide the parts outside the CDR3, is SQTIHQWPATLVQPVGSPLSLECTVEGTSNPNLYWYRQAAGRGLQLLFYSVGIGQISSEVPQNLSASRPQDRQFILSSKKLLLSDSGFYLCAWRADQSGKGNYGYTFGSGTRLTVV.

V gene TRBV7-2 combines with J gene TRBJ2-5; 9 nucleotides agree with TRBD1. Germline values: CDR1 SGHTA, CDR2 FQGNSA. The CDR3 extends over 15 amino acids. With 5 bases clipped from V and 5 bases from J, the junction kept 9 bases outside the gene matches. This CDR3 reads CASSLGGQGGETQYF. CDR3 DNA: TGTGCCAGCAGCCTAGGGGGACAGGGAGGGGAGACCCAGTACTTC.

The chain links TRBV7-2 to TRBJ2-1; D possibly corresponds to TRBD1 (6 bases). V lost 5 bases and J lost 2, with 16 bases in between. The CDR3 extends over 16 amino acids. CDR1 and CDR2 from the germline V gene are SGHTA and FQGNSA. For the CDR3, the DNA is TGTGCCAGCAGCGTGAGGGCAGGGGATCCCTACAATGAGCAGTTCTTC. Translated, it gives CASSVRAGDPYNEQFF. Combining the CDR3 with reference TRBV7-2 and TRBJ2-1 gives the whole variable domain GAGVSQSPSNKVTEKGKDVELRCDPISGHTALYWYRQSLGQGLEFLIYFQGNSAPDKSGLPSDRFSAERTGGSVSTLTIQRTQQEDSAVYLCASSVRAGDPYNEQFFGPGTRLTVL.

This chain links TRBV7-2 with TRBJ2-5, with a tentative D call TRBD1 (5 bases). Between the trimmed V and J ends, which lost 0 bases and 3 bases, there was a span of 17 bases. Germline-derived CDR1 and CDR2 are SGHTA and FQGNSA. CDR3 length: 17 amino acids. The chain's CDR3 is CASSLAGRSLREETQYF. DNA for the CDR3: TGTGCCAGCAGCTTAGCGGGGCGGTCTCTACGAGAAGAGACCCAGTACTTC. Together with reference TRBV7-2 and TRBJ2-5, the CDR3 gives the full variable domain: GAGVSQSPSNKVTEKGKDVELRCDPISGHTALYWYRQSLGQGLEFLIYFQGNSAPDKSGLPSDRFSAERTGGSVSTLTIQRTQQEDSAVYLCASSLAGRSLREETQYFGPGTRLLVL.

The CDR3 loop reads CASSPQGQSNTEAFF. The DNA for the CDR3 is TGTGCCAGCTCACCCCAGGGACAGAGTAACACTGAAGCTTTCTTT. V usage is TRBV18 and J usage is TRBJ1-1, with 7 bases aligning to TRBD1. With V trimmed by 3 bases and J by 2 bases, 6 bases remained unmatched. There are 15 residues in the CDR3. Germline CDR1 KGHSH, CDR2 LQKENI.

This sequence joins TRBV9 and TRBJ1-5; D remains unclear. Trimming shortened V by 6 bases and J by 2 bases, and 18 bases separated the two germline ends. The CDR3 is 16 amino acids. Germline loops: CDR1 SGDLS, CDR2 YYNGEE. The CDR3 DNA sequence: TGTGCCAGCACCGACCGGACTGAAATGGGCAATCAGCCCCAGCATTTT. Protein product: CASTDRTEMGNQPQHF.

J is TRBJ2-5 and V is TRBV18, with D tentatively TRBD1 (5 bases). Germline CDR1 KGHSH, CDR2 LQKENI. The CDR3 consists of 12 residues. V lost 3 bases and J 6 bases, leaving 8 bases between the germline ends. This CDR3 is CASSPGPQTQYF. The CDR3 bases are TGTGCCAGCTCACCGGGGCCCCAGACCCAGTACTTC.

CDR3 loop: CASSSGTGRALNEQFF. The CDR3 region has the DNA TGTGCCAGCAGCTCAGGTACGGGGAGGGCCCTTAATGAGCAGTTCTTC. The chain combines TRBV5-4 with TRBJ2-1; 7 bases fit TRBD2. The V and J ends lost 3 bases and 7 bases, in that order; junction bases with no gene match: 13. Germline V gene sequence: CDR1 SGHNT, CDR2 YYREEE (reference sequence). The CDR3 has 16 residues.

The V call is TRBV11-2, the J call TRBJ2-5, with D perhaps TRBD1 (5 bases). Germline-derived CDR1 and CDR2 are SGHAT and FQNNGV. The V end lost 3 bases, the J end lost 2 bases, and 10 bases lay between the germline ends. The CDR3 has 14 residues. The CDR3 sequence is CASSFLKGQETQYF. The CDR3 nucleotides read TGTGCCAGCAGCTTTCTTAAGGGGCAAGAGACCCAGTACTTC. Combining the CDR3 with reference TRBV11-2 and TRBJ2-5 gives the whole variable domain EAGVAQSPRYKIIEKRQSVAFWCNPISGHATLYWYQQILGQGPKLLIQFQNNGVVDDSQLPKDRFSAERLKGVDSTLKIQPAKLEDSAVYLCASSFLKGQETQYFGPGTRLLVL.

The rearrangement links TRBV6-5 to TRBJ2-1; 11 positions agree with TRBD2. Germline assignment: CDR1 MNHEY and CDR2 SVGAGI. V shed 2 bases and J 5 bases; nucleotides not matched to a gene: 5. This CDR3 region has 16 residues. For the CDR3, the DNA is TGTGCCAGCAGTTACGGACTAGCGGGCCAAAACAATGAGCAGTTCTTC. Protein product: CASSYGLAGQNNEQFF.

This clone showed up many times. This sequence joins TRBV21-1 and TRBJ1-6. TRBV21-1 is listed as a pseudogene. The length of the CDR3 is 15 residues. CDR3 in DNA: TGTGCCAGCAGCAAAGGCCAAGGAGTCTACTCACCCCTCCACTTT. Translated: CASSKGQGVYSPLHF.

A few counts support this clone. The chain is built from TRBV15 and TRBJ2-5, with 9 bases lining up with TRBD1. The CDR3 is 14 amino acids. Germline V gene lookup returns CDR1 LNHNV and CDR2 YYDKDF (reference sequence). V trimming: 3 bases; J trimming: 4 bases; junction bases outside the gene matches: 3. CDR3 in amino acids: CATSRTGGVETQYF. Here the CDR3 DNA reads TGTGCCACCAGCAGGACAGGGGGAGTAGAGACCCAGTACTTC.

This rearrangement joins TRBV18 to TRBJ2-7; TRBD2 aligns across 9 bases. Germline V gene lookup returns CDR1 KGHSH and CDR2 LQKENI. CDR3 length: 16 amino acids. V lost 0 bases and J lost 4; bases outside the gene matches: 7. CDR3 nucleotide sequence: TGTGCCAGCTCACCACCGAGGCGGGAGGGGAAATACGAGCAGTACTTC. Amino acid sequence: CASSPPRREGKYEQYF. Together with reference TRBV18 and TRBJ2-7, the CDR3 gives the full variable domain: NAGVMQNPRHLVRRRGQEARLRCSPMKGHSHVYWYRQLPEEGLKFMVYLQKENIIDESGMPKERFSAEFPKEGPSILRIQQVVRGDSAAYFCASSPPRREGKYEQYFGPGTRLTVT.

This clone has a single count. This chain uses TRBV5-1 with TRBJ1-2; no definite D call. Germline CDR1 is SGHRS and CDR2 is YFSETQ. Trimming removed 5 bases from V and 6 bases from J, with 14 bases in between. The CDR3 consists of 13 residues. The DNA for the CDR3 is TGCGCCAGCAGTCCCTCCCCCGGGGATGGCTACACCTTC. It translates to CASSPSPGDGYTF.

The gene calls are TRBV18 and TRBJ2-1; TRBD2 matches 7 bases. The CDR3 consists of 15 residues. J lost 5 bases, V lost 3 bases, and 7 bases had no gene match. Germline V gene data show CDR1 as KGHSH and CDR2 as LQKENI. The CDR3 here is CASSPRLATHNEQFF. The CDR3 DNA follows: TGTGCCAGCTCACCCCGACTAGCAACTCACAATGAGCAGTTCTTC.

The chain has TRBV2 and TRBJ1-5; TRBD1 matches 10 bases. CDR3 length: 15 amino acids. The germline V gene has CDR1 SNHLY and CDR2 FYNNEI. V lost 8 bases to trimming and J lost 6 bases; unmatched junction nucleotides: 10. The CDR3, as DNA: TGTGCCAGCTCGATGGGGGACAGGGGAAGTCAGCCCCAGCATTTT. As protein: CASSMGDRGSQPQHF. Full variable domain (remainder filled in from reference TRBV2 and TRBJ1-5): EPEVTQTPSHQVTQMGQEVILRCVPISNHLYFYWYRQILGQKVEFLVSFYNNEISEKSEIFDDQFSVERPDGSNFTLKIRSTKLEDSAMYFCASSMGDRGSQPQHFGDGTRLSIL.

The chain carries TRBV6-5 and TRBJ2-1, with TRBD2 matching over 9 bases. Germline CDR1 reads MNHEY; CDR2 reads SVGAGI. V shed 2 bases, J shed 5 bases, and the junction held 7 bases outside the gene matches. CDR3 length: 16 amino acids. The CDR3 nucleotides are TGTGCCAGCAGTTACCCCCGGGCTAGCGGGGACAATGAGCAGTTCTTC. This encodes CASSYPRASGDNEQFF.

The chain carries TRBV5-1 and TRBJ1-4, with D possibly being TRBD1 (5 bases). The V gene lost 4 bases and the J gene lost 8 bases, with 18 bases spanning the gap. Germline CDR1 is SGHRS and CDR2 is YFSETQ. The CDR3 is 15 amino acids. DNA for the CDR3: TGCGCCAGCAGCCCCCTGGGGGGTAAGGAAGAAAAACTGTTTTTT. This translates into CASSPLGGKEEKLFF.

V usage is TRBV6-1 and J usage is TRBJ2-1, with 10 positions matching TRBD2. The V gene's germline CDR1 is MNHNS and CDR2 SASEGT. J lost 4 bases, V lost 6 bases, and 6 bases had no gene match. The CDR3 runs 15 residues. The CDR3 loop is CASSRQAGGYNEQFF. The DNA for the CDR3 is TGTGCCAGCAGCCGACAAGCGGGGGGGTACAATGAGCAGTTCTTC.

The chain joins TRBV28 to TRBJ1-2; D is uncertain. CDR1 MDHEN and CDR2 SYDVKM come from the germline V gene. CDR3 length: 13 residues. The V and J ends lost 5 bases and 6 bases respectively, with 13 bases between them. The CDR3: CASSPTVTDGYTF. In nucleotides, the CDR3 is TGTGCCAGCAGTCCCACAGTAACTGATGGCTACACCTTC.

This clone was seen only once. Here the CDR3 reads CASSIRRDRGQYF. DNA for the CDR3: TGTGCCAGCAGCATAAGACGGGACAGGGGGCAGTACTTC. The chain links TRBV7-2 to TRBJ2-7, with 10 bases matching TRBD1. Germline CDR1 SGHTA, CDR2 FQGNSA. The junction had 7 bases not matched to a gene; V was cut back by 5 bases and J by 9 bases. The CDR3 has 13 amino acids.

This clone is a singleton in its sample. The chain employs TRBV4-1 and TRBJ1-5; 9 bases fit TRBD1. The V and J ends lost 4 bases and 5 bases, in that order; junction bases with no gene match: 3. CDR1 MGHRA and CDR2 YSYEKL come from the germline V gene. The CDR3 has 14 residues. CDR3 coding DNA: TGCGCCAGCAGCCCCCGACAGGGGGATCAGCCCCAGCATTTT. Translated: CASSPRQGDQPQHF.

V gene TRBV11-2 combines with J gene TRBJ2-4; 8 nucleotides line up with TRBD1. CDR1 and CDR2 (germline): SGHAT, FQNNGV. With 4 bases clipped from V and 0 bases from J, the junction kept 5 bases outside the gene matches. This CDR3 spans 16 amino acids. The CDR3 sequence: CASSSGGARAKNIQYF. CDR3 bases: TGTGCCAGCAGCTCAGGGGGCGCGAGAGCCAAAAACATTCAGTACTTC.